These 14 T cell receptor beta chains were all obtained from the same sample, sequenced in a study of blood T cell repertoires in COVID-19. Assay: immunoSEQ multiplex PCR; the TCRdb copy retains only in-frame clones and omits some. The table has roughly 79,000 clones, approximately 86% seen once. Sequenced input: peripheral blood. These receptors all come from a woman aged 45-60 years with acute or convalescent COVID-19.

This chain's CDR3 is CASSLEGSSGANVLTF. The DNA for the CDR3 is TGTGCCAGCAGCTTAGAGGGGTCCTCTGGGGCCAACGTCCTGACTTTC. The chain employs TRBV7-2 and TRBJ2-6; weak D call: TRBD1 (5 bases). The germline V gene has CDR1 SGHTA and CDR2 FQGNSA. The CDR3 spans 16 residues. Trimming stripped 1 base from V and 0 bases from J, with 7 bases between.

The genes are TRBV5-1 and TRBJ1-5; D possibly corresponds to TRBD1 (6 bases). This CDR3 spans 14 amino acids. Per germline, CDR1 SGHRS and CDR2 YFSETQ. Trimming took 4 bases from V and 4 from J, leaving 12 bases between them. In DNA, the CDR3 is TGCGCCAGCAGCGAAGGGACATTAAATCAGCCCCAGCATTTT. Translating gives CASSEGTLNQPQHF.

J is TRBJ1-1 and V is TRBV18; 8 nucleotides match TRBD1. This CDR3 region has 12 residues. CDR1 is KGHSH, CDR2 LQKENI, per germline. The junction had 0 bases not matched to a gene; V was cut back by 3 bases and J by 6 bases. The CDR3 DNA follows: TGTGCCAGCTCACCGGACAGGGCTGAAGCTTTCTTT. Protein product: CASSPDRAEAFF.

The rearrangement uses TRBV6-5 and TRBJ1-1; TRBD1 matches 7 bases. J was trimmed by 7 bases and V by 7 bases; bases with no gene match: 6. The CDR3 runs 12 residues. Germline V gene sequence: CDR1 MNHEY, CDR2 SVGAGI. In DNA, the CDR3 is TGTGCCAGCAAGGACAGGATCTTTGAAGCTTTCTTT. This codes for CASKDRIFEAFF.

The rearrangement links TRBV19 to TRBJ2-2; possible D gene TRBD1, 6 bases. Germline loops: CDR1 LNHDA, CDR2 SQIVND (reference sequence). V lost 11 bases and J lost 6, with 16 bases in between. CDR3 length equals 13 residues. In nucleotides, the CDR3 is TGTGCCTCCTGGCCGACAGGCGCCGGGGAGCTGTTTTTT. The encoded protein is CASWPTGAGELFF.

The chain carries TRBV7-3 and TRBJ2-5, with 7 bases identical to TRBD2. The CDR3 spans 15 residues. J lost 4 bases, V lost 5 bases, and 10 bases had no gene match. The germline CDR1 and CDR2 sequences are SGHTA and FQGTGA. The CDR3 DNA reads TGTGCCAGCAGCCCGGATATAGGGAGGGTAGAGACCCAGTACTTC. It encodes CASSPDIGRVETQYF.

The V gene is TRBV5-1, the J gene TRBJ2-7; 10 nucleotides line up with TRBD1. The CDR3 covers 14 residues. J was trimmed by 7 bases and V by 5 bases; bases with no gene match: 9. Germline V gives CDR1 SGHRS, CDR2 YFSETQ. The CDR3 protein is CASRFRQGAGEQYF. CDR3 nucleotides: TGCGCCAGCAGATTCAGACAGGGGGCCGGGGAGCAGTACTTC.

The V and J genes are TRBV30 and TRBJ1-5, with D possibly TRBD1 on 5 matching bases. CDR1 is GTSNPN and CDR2 is SVGIG in the germline V gene (reference sequence). V was cut by 3 bases and J by 4 bases, with 16 bases left in between. The CDR3 has 15 amino acids. CDR3 coding DNA: TGTGCCTGGAGAGCTCCTGGGGCTGGGAATCAGCCCCAGCATTTT. Its protein product is CAWRAPGAGNQPQHF.

The chain has TRBV3-1 (or the pseudogene TRBV3-2) and TRBJ2-1; no definite D call. V was cut by 1 base and J by 3 bases, with 4 bases left in between. In germline, CDR1 is LGHDT, CDR2 YNNKEL (reference sequence). The CDR3 runs 13 residues. The CDR3 DNA reads TGTGCCAGCAGCCAAGCCGTCTACAATGAGCAGTTCTTC. As protein: CASSQAVYNEQFF.

V gene TRBV5-1 combines with J gene TRBJ2-7; 9 nucleotides line up with TRBD1. This CDR3 comprises 14 residues. Trimming cost V 4 bases and J 7 bases; bases outside gene matches: 9. Germline V gene data show CDR1 as SGHRS and CDR2 as YFSETQ. CDR3 sequence: CASSDTGGGEEQYF. The CDR3, as DNA: TGCGCCAGCAGCGACACAGGGGGCGGAGAGGAGCAGTACTTC. Using reference TRBV5-1 and TRBJ2-7 for the parts outside the CDR3, the full variable domain is KAGVTQTPRYLIKTRGQQVTLSCSPISGHRSVSWYQQTPGQGLQFLFEYFSETQRNKGNFPGRFSGRQFSNSRSEMNVSTLELGDSALYLCASSDTGGGEEQYFGPGTRLTVT.

The chain recombines TRBV6-5 with TRBJ2-3, with D possibly matching TRBD1 (6 bases). Trimming pared 6 bases from V and 5 bases from J, leaving 18 bases between. Looked up from germline, CDR1 is MNHEY and CDR2 is SVGAGI. CDR3 length: 15 residues. Here the CDR3 reads CASSSDRPPRDTQYF. DNA of the CDR3: TGTGCCAGCAGCTCAGACAGGCCACCACGAGATACGCAGTATTTT.

The V and J genes are TRBV4-2 and TRBJ1-1; D is unresolved. Trimming took 1 base from V and 1 from J, leaving 10 bases between them. CDR1 LGHNA and CDR2 YNFKEQ come from the germline V gene. The CDR3 is 15 residues long. CDR3 residues: CASSQGPGKNTEAFF. The CDR3 coding sequence is TGTGCCAGCAGCCAAGGACCGGGAAAGAACACTGAAGCTTTCTTT.

The chain uses TRBV4-1 and TRBJ1-5, with D possibly matching TRBD1 (5 bases). The CDR3 is 12 residues long. The germline V gene has CDR1 MGHRA and CDR2 YSYEKL. V was trimmed by 0 bases and J by 9 bases, leaving 6 bases between them. The CDR3 DNA reads TGCGCCAGCAGCCAAGATAGGGGGCCCCAGCATTTT. This translates into CASSQDRGPQHF.

J is TRBJ1-3 and V is TRBV7-3, with D possibly matching TRBD1 (5 bases). Germline-derived CDR1 and CDR2 are SGHTA and FQGTGA. The CDR3 consists of 14 residues. Trimming removed 5 bases at V and 4 bases at J, with 12 bases between. Here the CDR3 DNA reads TGTGCCAGCAGCCCCAGGGCCGCAGGAAACACCATATATTTT. Translating it yields CASSPRAAGNTIYF.